Sequencing of this T cell receptor (beta chain) was carried out in a study of cytomegalovirus exposure and HLA in healthy donors. Researchers ran the PCR with 60 Vbeta and 13 Jbeta primers. The data were produced by immunoSEQ multiplex PCR, yet TCRdb's version contains in-frame clones alone and is incomplete. The table shows about 200,000 clones, with approximately 90% occurring only once. Germline lookup yields CDR1 MDHEN and CDR2 SYDVKM. This CDR3 region has 14 residues. V was clipped by 2 bases and J by 4 bases, with 11 bases between them. The J gene is TRBJ2-5, the V gene TRBV28; no definite D call. Material: PBMCs. This receptor was obtained from a boy between 2 and 10 years old in good health and CMV-seronegative. The CDR3 DNA reads as TGTGCCAGCAGTTTAGTTCGCACGGGAGAGACCCAGTACTTC. It encodes CASSLVRTGETQYF.